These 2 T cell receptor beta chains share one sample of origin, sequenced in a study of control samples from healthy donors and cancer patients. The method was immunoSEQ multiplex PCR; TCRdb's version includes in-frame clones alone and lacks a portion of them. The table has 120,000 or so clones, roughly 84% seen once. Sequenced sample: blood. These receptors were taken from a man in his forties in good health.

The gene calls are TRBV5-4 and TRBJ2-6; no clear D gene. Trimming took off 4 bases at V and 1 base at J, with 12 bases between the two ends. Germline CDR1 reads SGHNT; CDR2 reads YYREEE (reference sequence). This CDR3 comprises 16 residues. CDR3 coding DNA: TGTGCCAGCAGCCCTCGGGCCGTGTCTGGGGCCAACGTCCTGACTTTC. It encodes CASSPRAVSGANVLTF.

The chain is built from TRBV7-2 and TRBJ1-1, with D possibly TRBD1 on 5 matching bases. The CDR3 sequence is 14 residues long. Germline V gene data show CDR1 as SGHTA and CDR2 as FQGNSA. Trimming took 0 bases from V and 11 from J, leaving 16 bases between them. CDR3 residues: CASSLAAGLVRAFF. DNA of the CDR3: TGTGCCAGCAGCTTAGCGGCAGGGCTCGTTAGGGCTTTCTTT.